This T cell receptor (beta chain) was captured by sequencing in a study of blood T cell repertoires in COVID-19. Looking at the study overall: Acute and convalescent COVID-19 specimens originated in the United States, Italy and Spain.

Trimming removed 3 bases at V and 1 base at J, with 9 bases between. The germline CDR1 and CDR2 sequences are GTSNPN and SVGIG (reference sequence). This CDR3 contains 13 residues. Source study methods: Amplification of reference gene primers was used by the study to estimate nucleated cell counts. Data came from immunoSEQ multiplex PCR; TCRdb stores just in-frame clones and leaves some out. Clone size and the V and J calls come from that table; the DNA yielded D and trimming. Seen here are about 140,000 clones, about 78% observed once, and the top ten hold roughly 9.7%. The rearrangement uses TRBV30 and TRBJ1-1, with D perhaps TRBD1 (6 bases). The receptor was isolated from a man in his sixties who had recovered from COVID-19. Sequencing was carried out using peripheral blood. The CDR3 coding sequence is TGTGCCTGGAGCTTACAGGGGAACACTGAAGCTTTCTTT. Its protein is CAWSLQGNTEAFF.